Shown below are 17 T cell receptor beta chains from a single sample sequenced in a study of spatial heterogeneity in lung cancer. This sample's time point: sample taken at primary tumor resection. Study results and caveats: Mutation tallies in tumors tracked expanded intratumoral alpha and beta TCR counts.

TCRdb itself ran the 5' RACE reads through MiXCR, one entry per CDR3 protein. The table shows 20,000 to 25,000 distinct CDR3 sequences, with 2.5% to 3% occurring only once. Their antigens are not known. The starting material was lung tumor tissue, obtained at surgery. The receptors here all came from a male donor with early-stage non-small cell lung cancer.

By sample fraction, this clonotype is medium-sized. The V call is TRBV12-3 or TRBV12-4, the J call TRBJ1-2, with D maybe TRBD1 (6 bases). Trimming shortened V by 6 bases and J by 12 bases, and 14 bases separated the two germline ends. This CDR3 contains 11 residues. The CDR3, as DNA: TGTGCCAGCAGCACAACAACAGGGCACACCTTC. This encodes CASSTTTGHTF.

This clonotype has at least ten counts. The chain uses TRBV20-1 and TRBJ2-1; possibly TRBD2 for D (6 bases). Germline V lookup: CDR1 DFQATT, CDR2 SNEGSKA (reference sequence). There are 16 residues in the CDR3. V was shortened by 0 bases and J by 0 bases, with 12 bases between the two germline ends. CDR3 amino acids: CSARDGTQSSYNEQFF. For the CDR3, the DNA is TGCAGTGCTAGAGACGGGACTCAAAGCTCCTACAATGAGCAGTTCTTC.

This clonotype came up many times. The rearrangement links TRBV7-3 to TRBJ2-5; 9 nucleotides line up with TRBD2. CDR3 length equals 15 residues. Germline CDR1 is SGHTA and CDR2 is FQGTGA. V was clipped by 0 bases and J by 5 bases; unmatched bases: 4. For the CDR3, the DNA is TGTGCCAGCAGCTTAACGGGTAGCGGGAGTGAGACCCAGTACTTC. It translates to CASSLTGSGSETQYF.

This clonotype was counted at least ten times. CDR3 bases: TGTGCCAGCAACCGACTAGCGGGAGGTTTCTCCGATACGCAGTATTTT. This sequence encodes CASNRLAGGFSDTQYF. The gene calls are TRBV7-9 and TRBJ2-3; 13 nucleotides agree with TRBD2. Germline CDR1 is SEHNR and CDR2 is FQNEAQ (reference sequence). The CDR3 is 16 amino acids. V trimming: 7 bases; J trimming: 6 bases; junction bases outside the gene matches: 10. Full variable domain (rest looked up from reference TRBV7-9 and TRBJ2-3): DTGVSQNPRHKITKRGQNVTFRCDPISEHNRLYWYRQTLGQGPEFLTYFQNEAQLEKSRLLSDRFSAERPKGSFSTLEIQRTEQGDSAMYLCASNRLAGGFSDTQYFGPGTRLTVL.

The sample holds many counts of this clonotype. The V gene is TRBV12-3 or TRBV12-4, the J gene TRBJ2-6, with 8 bases aligning to TRBD1. The CDR3 sequence is 16 residues long. J gave up 2 bases and V 3 bases, and 3 bases lay outside the gene matches. The CDR3 region has the DNA TGTGCCAGCAGTTTGCAGGGGGCCACTGGGGCCAACGTCCTGACTTTC. Its protein is CASSLQGATGANVLTF.

This clonotype was found many times. This chain uses TRBV29-1 with TRBJ1-6; D gene unclear. Trimming shortened V by 4 bases and J by 9 bases, and 13 bases separated the two germline ends. The germline gives CDR1 SQVTM, CDR2 ANQGSEA. There are 13 residues in the CDR3. The chain's CDR3 is CSVVLGIGSPLHF. Written as DNA, the CDR3 is TGCAGCGTTGTATTGGGTATTGGTTCACCCCTCCACTTT.

This clonotype was detected ten times or more. This chain connects TRBV13 to TRBJ2-3, with D perhaps TRBD2 (5 bases). V lost 0 bases to trimming and J lost 2 bases, with 15 bases between them. The CDR3 is 17 amino acids. Germline CDR1 and CDR2: PRHDT and FYEKMQ (reference sequence). CDR3 in DNA: TGTGCCAGCAGCTTAGGGGGTTTAGAGGAGGACACAGATACGCAGTATTTT. Its translation is CASSLGGLEEDTDTQYF.

This clonotype has ten or more counts. This rearrangement joins TRBV25-1 to TRBJ1-2, with TRBD1 identical over 7 bases. The CDR3 runs 12 residues. The ends lost 6 bases at V and 5 bases at J; junction bases unmatched: 3. The germline CDR1 and CDR2 sequences are MGHDK and SYGVNS. The CDR3 coding sequence is TGTGCCAGCAGGGCGGGACAGTATGGCTACACCTTC. Residues: CASRAGQYGYTF.

This clonotype was detected ten times or more. This chain links TRBV6-5 with TRBJ2-7, with TRBD2 matching over 9 bases. After removal of 6 bases from V and 5 bases from J, the junction contained 17 bases not matched to a gene. The CDR3 is 17 amino acids. CDR1 MNHEY and CDR2 SVGAGI come from the germline V gene. The CDR3 nucleotides are TGTGCCAGCAGCCCCGGGAGTAGCGGGAGATCGAGGGACGAGCAGTACTTC. It is translated as CASSPGSSGRSRDEQYF.

This clonotype appeared many times. This rearrangement joins TRBV20-1 to TRBJ2-1, with 13 positions matching TRBD2. After removal of 3 bases from V and 4 bases from J, the junction contained 6 bases not matched to a gene. The CDR3 runs to 16 residues. The V gene's germline CDR1 is DFQATT and CDR2 SNEGSKA (reference sequence). The CDR3 region is CSARAWTSGSYNEQFF. CDR3 DNA sequence: TGCAGTGCTAGGGCCTGGACTAGCGGGAGTTACAATGAGCAGTTCTTC.

This clonotype was picked up many times. The gene calls are TRBV2 and TRBJ2-3; TRBD1 agrees at 9 bases. The CDR3 sequence is 17 residues long. The trim removed 6 bases at V and 6 bases at J, leaving 16 bases unmatched. Germline CDR1 is SNHLY and CDR2 is FYNNEI. Written as DNA, the CDR3 is TGTGCCAGCAGGGACCCTACAGGGGGCGCAAGTTCCGATACGCAGTATTTT. Translation gives CASRDPTGGASSDTQYF.

This clonotype appeared many times. The chain couples TRBV27 to TRBJ2-3; no reliable D call. This CDR3 region has 16 residues. Trimming cost V 2 bases and J 1 base, with 13 bases left between them. Per the germline V gene, CDR1 is MNHEY and CDR2 is SMNVEV (reference sequence). The CDR3 protein is CASSLRQVDGTDTQYF. The CDR3 DNA follows: TGTGCCAGCAGTTTAAGGCAGGTCGACGGCACAGATACGCAGTATTTT.

This clonotype was recorded many times. The chain links TRBV5-4 to TRBJ1-6; D may be TRBD1 (6 bases). This CDR3 spans 14 amino acids. The germline V and J ends were trimmed by 5 bases and 7 bases, with 13 bases remaining between them. The V gene's germline CDR1 is SGHNT and CDR2 YYREEE (reference sequence). The CDR3 DNA is TGTGCCAGCAGTGTACAGGGCGTAAATTCACCCCTCCACTTT. Encoded protein: CASSVQGVNSPLHF. Together with reference TRBV5-4 and TRBJ1-6, the CDR3 gives the full variable domain: ETGVTQSPTHLIKTRGQQVTLRCSSQSGHNTVSWYQQALGQGPQFIFQYYREEENGRGNFPPRFSGLQFPNYSSELNVNALELDDSALYLCASSVQGVNSPLHFGNGTRLTVT.

Ten or more counts support this clonotype. The CDR3 DNA reads as TGTGCCAGCAGGTCGACAGCTAACTATGGCTACACCTTC. It translates to CASRSTANYGYTF. The chain combines TRBV12-3 or TRBV12-4 with TRBJ1-2; perhaps TRBD1 as D (5 bases). The CDR3 spans 13 residues. Trimming took off 6 bases at V and 0 bases at J, with 8 bases between the two ends.

This clonotype was recorded many times. The chain is built from TRBV20-1 and TRBJ2-5; D is undetermined. Looked up from germline, CDR1 is DFQATT and CDR2 is SNEGSKA (reference sequence). Trimming pared 0 bases from V and 5 bases from J, leaving 16 bases between. This CDR3 comprises 15 residues. The CDR3 DNA reads as TGCAGTGCTAGAGAGGTCTCAGCCGTTCGGGAGACCCAGTACTTC. This codes for CSAREVSAVRETQYF.

This clonotype was detected ten times or more. CDR3 protein: CSVADRGQNYGYTF. CDR3 DNA: TGCAGCGTTGCCGACAGGGGCCAAAACTATGGCTACACCTTC. This chain uses TRBV29-1 with TRBJ1-2, with TRBD1 matching over 8 bases. Trimming removed 4 bases from V and 2 bases from J; junction bases left unmatched: 6. Germline CDR1 SQVTM, CDR2 ANQGSEA. The length of the CDR3 is 14 residues. Full variable domain (missing parts from reference TRBV29-1 and TRBJ1-2): SAVISQKPSRDICQRGTSLTIQCQVDSQVTMMFWYRQQPGQSLTLIATANQGSEATYESGFVIDKFPISRPNLTFSTLTVSNMSPEDSSIYLCSVADRGQNYGYTFGSGTRLTVV.

V and J are TRBV6-5 and TRBJ1-4; the D is unclear. The CDR3 sequence is 14 residues long. Looked up from germline, CDR1 is MNHEY and CDR2 is SVGAGI. V was shortened by 8 bases and J by 2 bases, with 12 bases between the two germline ends. Here the CDR3 reads CASWTGLTNEKLFF. The DNA of the CDR3 is TGTGCCAGCTGGACCGGATTGACTAATGAAAAACTGTTTTTT.